This T cell receptor (beta chain) was obtained from a study of cytomegalovirus exposure and HLA in healthy donors. CDR1 and CDR2 (germline): LNHDA, SQIVND (reference sequence). CDR3 length: 15 residues. Trimming pared 9 bases from V and 2 bases from J, leaving 17 bases between. Sequenced by immunoSEQ multiplex PCR; TCRdb stores in-frame clones only, minus some. The sample shows some 150,000 clones, 88% of them seen only once. The receptor comes from a woman aged 18-35 years in good health and CMV-seropositive. Sequencing was done on a sample of PBMCs. This chain links TRBV19 with TRBJ1-5; D might be TRBD1 (6 bases). This CDR3 is CASQDRPNGNQPQHF. The CDR3 DNA is TGTGCCAGCCAGGACAGACCTAATGGCAATCAGCCCCAGCATTTT. Using reference TRBV19 and TRBJ1-5 for the parts outside the CDR3, the full variable domain is DGGITQSPKYLFRKEGQNVTLSCEQNLNHDAMYWYRQDPGQGLRLIYYSQIVNDFQKGDIAEGYSVSREKKESFPLTVTSAQKNPTAFYLCASQDRPNGNQPQHFGDGTRLSIL.